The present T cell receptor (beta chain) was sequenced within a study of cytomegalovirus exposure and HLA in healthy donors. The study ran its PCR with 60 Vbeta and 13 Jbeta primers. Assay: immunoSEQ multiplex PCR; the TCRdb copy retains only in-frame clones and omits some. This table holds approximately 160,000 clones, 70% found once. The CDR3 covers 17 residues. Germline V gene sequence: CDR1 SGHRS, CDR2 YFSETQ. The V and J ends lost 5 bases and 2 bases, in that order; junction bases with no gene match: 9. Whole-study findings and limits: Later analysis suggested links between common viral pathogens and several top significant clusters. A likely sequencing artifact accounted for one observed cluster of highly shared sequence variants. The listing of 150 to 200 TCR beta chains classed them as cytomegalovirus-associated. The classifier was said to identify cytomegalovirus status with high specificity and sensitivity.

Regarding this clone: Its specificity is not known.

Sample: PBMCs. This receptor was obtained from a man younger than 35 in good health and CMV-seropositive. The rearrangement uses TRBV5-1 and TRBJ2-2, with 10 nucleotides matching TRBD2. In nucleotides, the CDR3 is TGCGCCAGCAGTTACCTTCTAGCGGGAGTAAACACCGGGGAGCTGTTTTTT. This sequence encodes CASSYLLAGVNTGELFF.